This T cell receptor (beta chain) derives from a study of TIL therapy for anti-PD-1-resistant metastatic lung cancer. This CDR3 has 18 residues. CDR1 is SGHDN and CDR2 is FVKESK in the germline V gene. The V end lost 0 bases, the J end lost 4 bases, and 21 bases lay between the germline ends. Regarding time point: pre-treatment sample, taken before nivolumab and TIL therapy. The sample holds a few counts of this clone. Sequencing used immunoSEQ v3. TCRdb's copy holds only in-frame clones and misses some; the assay was immunoSEQ multiplex PCR. Of more than 55,000 clones in the sample, roughly 69% were seen once.

This clonotype originated in a person between 25 and 80 years old with non-small cell lung cancer. Sample: blood, taken at baseline. This chain joins TRBV14 and TRBJ1-1, with a possible D match to TRBD1 (5 bases). CDR3 sequence reads: CASSQDRWGGKRGTEAFF. The DNA for the CDR3 is TGTGCCAGCAGCCAAGATCGCTGGGGGGGGAAGAGGGGCACTGAAGCTTTCTTT. Full variable domain (rest looked up from reference TRBV14 and TRBJ1-1): EAGVTQFPSHSVIEKGQTVTLRCDPISGHDNLYWYRRVMGKEIKFLLHFVKESKQDESGMPNNRFLAERTGGTYSTLKVQPAELEDSGVYFCASSQDRWGGKRGTEAFFGQGTRLTVV.